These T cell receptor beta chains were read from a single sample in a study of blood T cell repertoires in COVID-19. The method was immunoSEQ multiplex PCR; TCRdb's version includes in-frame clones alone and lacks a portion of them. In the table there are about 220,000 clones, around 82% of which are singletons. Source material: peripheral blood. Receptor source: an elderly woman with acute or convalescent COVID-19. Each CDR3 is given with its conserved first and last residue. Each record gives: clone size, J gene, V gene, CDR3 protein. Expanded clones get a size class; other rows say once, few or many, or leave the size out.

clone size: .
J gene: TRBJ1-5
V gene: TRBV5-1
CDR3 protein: CASSYDGYSNQPQHF

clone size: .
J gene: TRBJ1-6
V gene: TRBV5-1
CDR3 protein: CASNFGGVNSPLHF

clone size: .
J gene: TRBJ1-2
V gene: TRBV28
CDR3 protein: CASSPLDRGILLGYTF

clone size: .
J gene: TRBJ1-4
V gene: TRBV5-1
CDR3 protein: CASSLTGPNEKLFF

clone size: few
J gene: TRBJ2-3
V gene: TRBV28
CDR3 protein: CASLGAGLAGDTDTQYF

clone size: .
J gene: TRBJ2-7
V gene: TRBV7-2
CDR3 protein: CASSLESIGRGSEQYF

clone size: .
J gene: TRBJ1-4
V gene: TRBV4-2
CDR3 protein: CASSPYRDPNEKLFF

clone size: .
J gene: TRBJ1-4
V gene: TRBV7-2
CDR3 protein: CASSPAGFNEKLFF

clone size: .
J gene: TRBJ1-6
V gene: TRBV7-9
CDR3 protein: CASSSLTGRGSPLHF

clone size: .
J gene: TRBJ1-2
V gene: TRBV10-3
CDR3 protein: CAIRASPGGLGYTF

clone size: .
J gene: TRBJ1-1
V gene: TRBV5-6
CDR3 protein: CASSWGGGAGPEAFF

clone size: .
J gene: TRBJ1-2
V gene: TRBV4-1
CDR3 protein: CASSQAGQAELYGYTF

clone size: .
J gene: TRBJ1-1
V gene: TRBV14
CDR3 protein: CASSQGQALNTEAFF

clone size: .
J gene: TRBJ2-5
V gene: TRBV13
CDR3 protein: CASSSSGGTFPGTQYF

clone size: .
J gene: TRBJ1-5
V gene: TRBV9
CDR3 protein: CASSVDSQEHQPQHF

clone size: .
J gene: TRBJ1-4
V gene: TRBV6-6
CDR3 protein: CASSSADRANEKLFF